Listed below are T cell receptor beta chains from one sample, sequenced in a study of blood T cell dynamics during melanoma immunotherapy. Only in-frame clones appear in the TCRdb table, and some are missing; sequencing was by immunoSEQ multiplex PCR. The sample consists of about 20,000 clones, around nine tenths of them appearing once. Sequencing used blood, obtained from a patient treated with checkpoint blockade. Receptors were obtained from a human donor with melanoma. Each CDR3 is given with its conserved first and last residue. D genes are given only for firm matches. Rows give clone size only sometimes, using once, few, many, or a class for an expanded clone.

j_gene: TRBJ2-1; abundance: NA; v_gene: TRBV7-2; d_gene: NA; CDR3aa: CASSSDPSSYNEQFF; CDR3nt: TGTGCCAGCAGCTCCGACCCAAGCTCCTACAATGAGCAGTTCTTC
j_gene: TRBJ1-1; abundance: NA; v_gene: TRBV7-2; d_gene: NA; CDR3aa: CASSFRPSTEAFF; CDR3nt: TGTGCCAGCAGCTTTCGGCCCAGCACTGAAGCTTTCTTT
j_gene: TRBJ1-1; abundance: once; v_gene: TRBV9; d_gene: NA; CDR3aa: CASSGGDHDGVEAFF; CDR3nt: TGTGCCAGCAGCGGGGGGGACCACGATGGAGTAGAAGCTTTCTTT
j_gene: TRBJ2-1; abundance: NA; v_gene: TRBV7-9; d_gene: TRBD1; CDR3aa: CASKQGIGLNEQFF; CDR3nt: TGTGCCAGCAAACAGGGGATCGGATTGAATGAGCAGTTCTTC
j_gene: TRBJ1-5; abundance: NA; v_gene: TRBV19; d_gene: NA; CDR3aa: CASSTPGGLGNQPQHF; CDR3nt: TGTGCCAGTAGTACCCCGGGGGGATTGGGCAATCAGCCCCAGCATTTT
j_gene: TRBJ2-7; abundance: NA; v_gene: TRBV14; d_gene: NA; CDR3aa: CASSHGSFLRDSYEQYF; CDR3nt: TGTGCCAGCAGCCACGGTAGTTTCTTAAGGGATTCATACGAGCAGTACTTC
j_gene: TRBJ2-7; abundance: few; v_gene: TRBV7-2; d_gene: NA; CDR3aa: CASSFSPVGSYEQYF; CDR3nt: TGTGCCAGCAGCTTTTCGCCGGTGGGATCCTACGAGCAGTACTTC
j_gene: TRBJ2-3; abundance: NA; v_gene: TRBV5-6; d_gene: NA; CDR3aa: CASSPFLDTQYF; CDR3nt: TGTGCCAGCAGCCCCTTCCTGGATACGCAGTATTTT
j_gene: TRBJ2-5; abundance: NA; v_gene: TRBV4-2; d_gene: TRBD2; CDR3aa: CASSQDIGRAGETQYF; CDR3nt: TGTGCCAGCAGCCAAGATATCGGGAGGGCCGGGGAGACCCAGTACTTC
j_gene: TRBJ2-7; abundance: NA; v_gene: TRBV27; d_gene: TRBD2; CDR3aa: CASSRLAGAHEQYF; CDR3nt: TGTGCCAGCAGTCGACTAGCGGGGGCCCACGAGCAGTACTTC
j_gene: TRBJ1-5; abundance: NA; v_gene: TRBV19; d_gene: NA; CDR3aa: CASSIVRGDQPQHF; CDR3nt: TGTGCCAGTAGTATTGTCCGGGGGGATCAGCCCCAGCATTTT
j_gene: TRBJ2-7; abundance: few; v_gene: TRBV11-2; d_gene: NA; CDR3aa: CASSPSVGRQYF; CDR3nt: TGTGCCAGCAGCCCCAGTGTGGGCCGTCAGTACTTC
j_gene: TRBJ2-7; abundance: NA; v_gene: TRBV5-4; d_gene: NA; CDR3aa: CASSFEQYF; CDR3nt: TGTGCCAGCAGCTTTGAGCAGTACTTC
j_gene: TRBJ2-5; abundance: NA; v_gene: TRBV5-6; d_gene: TRBD2; CDR3aa: CASSYRLSGGEETQYF; CDR3nt: TGTGCCAGCAGTTATCGGCTGAGCGGGGGGGAAGAGACCCAGTACTTC
j_gene: TRBJ1-5; abundance: NA; v_gene: TRBV19; d_gene: NA; CDR3aa: CASSNPLRGSNQPQHF; CDR3nt: TGTGCCAGTAGTAATCCACTGCGGGGTAGCAATCAGCCCCAGCATTTT
j_gene: TRBJ2-5; abundance: NA; v_gene: TRBV10-2; d_gene: TRBD2; CDR3aa: CASRTSGRGETQYF; CDR3nt: TGCGCCAGCAGAACTAGCGGGAGGGGAGAGACCCAGTACTTC
j_gene: TRBJ2-7; abundance: once; v_gene: TRBV5-1; d_gene: NA; CDR3aa: CASSLAHEQYF; CDR3nt: TGCGCCAGCAGCCTGGCCCACGAGCAGTACTTC
j_gene: TRBJ2-7; abundance: NA; v_gene: TRBV6-5; d_gene: NA; CDR3aa: CASSFRPYEQYF; CDR3nt: TGTGCCAGCAGTTTCCGACCCTACGAGCAGTACTTC
j_gene: TRBJ1-5; abundance: NA; v_gene: TRBV6-1; d_gene: NA; CDR3aa: CASSVEGYQPQHF; CDR3nt: TGTGCCAGCAGTGTAGAGGGTTATCAGCCCCAGCATTTT
j_gene: TRBJ1-5; abundance: NA; v_gene: TRBV5-1; d_gene: NA; CDR3aa: CASSLQPRDDQPQHF; CDR3nt: TGCGCCAGCAGCTTACAGCCCAGAGATGATCAGCCCCAGCATTTT
j_gene: TRBJ2-1; abundance: NA; v_gene: TRBV21-1; d_gene: NA; CDR3aa: CASSKFGGRHEQFF; CDR3nt: TGTGCCAGCAGCAAATTTGGCGGGCGGCATGAGCAGTTCTTC
j_gene: TRBJ2-7; abundance: NA; v_gene: TRBV6-1; d_gene: TRBD2; CDR3aa: CASGPLSGSSYEQYF; CDR3nt: TGTGCCAGCGGGCCACTTAGCGGGAGCTCCTACGAGCAGTACTTC
j_gene: TRBJ1-5; abundance: NA; v_gene: TRBV5-8; d_gene: NA; CDR3aa: CASSSGTLSNQPQHF; CDR3nt: TGTGCCAGCAGCTCCGGGACACTCAGCAATCAGCCCCAGCATTTT
j_gene: TRBJ2-6; abundance: NA; v_gene: TRBV2; d_gene: TRBD1; CDR3aa: CASSLTGGASGANVLTF; CDR3nt: TGTGCCAGCAGCCTGACAGGGGGCGCTTCTGGGGCCAACGTCCTGACTTTC
j_gene: TRBJ2-7; abundance: few; v_gene: TRBV12-5; d_gene: NA; CDR3aa: CASGRNSYEQYF; CDR3nt: TGTGCTAGTGGCCGCAACAGCTACGAGCAGTACTTC
j_gene: TRBJ2-3; abundance: NA; v_gene: TRBV4-1; d_gene: NA; CDR3aa: CASSPSNPADTQYF; CDR3nt: TGCGCCAGCAGCCCATCTAACCCCGCAGATACGCAGTATTTT
j_gene: TRBJ2-3; abundance: NA; v_gene: TRBV11-2; d_gene: TRBD2; CDR3aa: CASSLVLRTSGTDTQYF; CDR3nt: TGTGCCAGCAGCTTAGTTTTGAGGACTAGTGGCACAGATACGCAGTATTTT
j_gene: TRBJ2-7; abundance: NA; v_gene: TRBV5-4; d_gene: TRBD2; CDR3aa: CASSTRLAGVTSSYEQYF; CDR3nt: TGTGCCAGCAGCACCCGACTAGCGGGGGTAACGAGCTCCTACGAGCAGTACTTC
j_gene: TRBJ2-1; abundance: NA; v_gene: TRBV12-5; d_gene: NA; CDR3aa: CASGRGAVVPNEQFF; CDR3nt: TGTGCTAGTGGCCGGGGGGCGGTAGTACCCAATGAGCAGTTCTTC
j_gene: TRBJ2-7; abundance: NA; v_gene: TRBV28; d_gene: TRBD1; CDR3aa: CASTIPGTGVYEQYF; CDR3nt: TGTGCCAGCACCATACCCGGGACAGGGGTCTACGAGCAGTACTTC
j_gene: TRBJ1-1; abundance: NA; v_gene: TRBV18; d_gene: NA; CDR3aa: CASSPDVSDRYGGAEAFF; CDR3nt: TGTGCCAGCTCACCAGACGTGTCTGATAGGTATGGGGGTGCTGAAGCTTTCTTT
j_gene: TRBJ2-3; abundance: NA; v_gene: TRBV9; d_gene: NA; CDR3aa: CASSVSPIRTDTQYF; CDR3nt: TGTGCCAGCAGCGTAAGTCCGATCCGCACAGATACGCAGTATTTT
j_gene: TRBJ1-2; abundance: NA; v_gene: TRBV6-1; d_gene: NA; CDR3aa: CASNGGGPGYGYTF; CDR3nt: TGTGCCAGCAATGGTGGGGGGCCGGGCTATGGCTACACCTTC
j_gene: TRBJ2-3; abundance: NA; v_gene: TRBV7-9; d_gene: TRBD2; CDR3aa: CASSYSGSKADTQYF; CDR3nt: TGTGCCAGCAGTTATAGCGGGTCAAAGGCAGATACGCAGTATTTT
j_gene: TRBJ1-1; abundance: NA; v_gene: TRBV6-6; d_gene: NA; CDR3aa: CASTPSGGRGDTEAFF; CDR3nt: TGTGCCAGCACCCCAAGCGGGGGGCGCGGTGATACTGAAGCTTTCTTT
j_gene: TRBJ1-1; abundance: NA; v_gene: TRBV19; d_gene: TRBD1; CDR3aa: CASSRTGAADTEAFF; CDR3nt: TGTGCCAGTAGTCGGACAGGGGCCGCTGACACTGAAGCTTTCTTT
j_gene: TRBJ2-7; abundance: once; v_gene: TRBV7-9; d_gene: TRBD1; CDR3aa: CASSTGQASFDRGGEQYF; CDR3nt: TGTGCCAGCAGCACCGGACAGGCAAGCTTTGACCGGGGTGGCGAGCAGTACTTC
j_gene: TRBJ2-2; abundance: NA; v_gene: TRBV25-1; d_gene: TRBD1; CDR3aa: CASKGGQNTGELFF; CDR3nt: TGTGCCAGCAAAGGGGGCCAGAACACCGGGGAGCTGTTTTTT
j_gene: TRBJ2-1; abundance: NA; v_gene: TRBV5-4; d_gene: TRBD2; CDR3aa: CASSSLAGPDNEQFF; CDR3nt: TGTGCCAGCAGCTCACTAGCGGGCCCTGACAATGAGCAGTTCTTC
j_gene: TRBJ1-2; abundance: NA; v_gene: TRBV7-9; d_gene: NA; CDR3aa: CASSPWKPYGYTF; CDR3nt: TGTGCCAGCAGCCCCTGGAAGCCCTATGGCTACACCTTC
j_gene: TRBJ2-7; abundance: NA; v_gene: TRBV14; d_gene: NA; CDR3aa: CASSQDIQGRAEQYF; CDR3nt: TGTGCCAGCAGCCAAGATATCCAGGGTAGGGCCGAGCAGTACTTC
j_gene: TRBJ2-3; abundance: NA; v_gene: TRBV6-1; d_gene: TRBD2; CDR3aa: CGVAGSTDTQYF; CDR3nt: TGTGGGGTAGCGGGGAGCACAGATACGCAGTATTTT
j_gene: TRBJ2-4; abundance: NA; v_gene: TRBV18; d_gene: TRBD2; CDR3aa: CASSSAGVKNIQYF; CDR3nt: TGTGCCAGCTCCTCCGCGGGGGTTAAAAACATTCAGTACTTC
j_gene: TRBJ2-7; abundance: NA; v_gene: TRBV7-8; d_gene: TRBD2; CDR3aa: CASSFATGTSGGPIIEQYF; CDR3nt: TGTGCCAGCAGCTTTGCGACAGGAACTAGCGGGGGGCCAATAATCGAGCAGTACTTC
j_gene: TRBJ1-4; abundance: NA; v_gene: TRBV6-1; d_gene: NA; CDR3aa: CASSERLGNEKLFF; CDR3nt: TGTGCCAGCAGTGAAAGGCTCGGTAATGAAAAACTGTTTTTT
j_gene: TRBJ2-2; abundance: NA; v_gene: TRBV6-1; d_gene: NA; CDR3aa: CASSEAENQGELFF; CDR3nt: TGTGCCAGCAGTGAAGCGGAGAATCAGGGGGAGCTGTTTTTT
j_gene: TRBJ1-5; abundance: NA; v_gene: TRBV7-8; d_gene: TRBD1; CDR3aa: CASSSATGAPGRQPQHF; CDR3nt: TGTGCCAGCAGCTCGGCTACAGGGGCCCCAGGAAGGCAGCCCCAGCATTTT
j_gene: TRBJ1-1; abundance: NA; v_gene: TRBV27; d_gene: TRBD1; CDR3aa: CASFLNNRGNTEAFF; CDR3nt: TGTGCCAGCTTTCTCAATAACAGGGGTAACACTGAAGCTTTCTTT
j_gene: TRBJ2-7; abundance: NA; v_gene: TRBV2; d_gene: NA; CDR3aa: CASSEARIQEQYF; CDR3nt: TGTGCCAGCAGTGAAGCCCGCATTCAGGAGCAGTACTTC
j_gene: TRBJ2-3; abundance: NA; v_gene: TRBV7-2; d_gene: NA; CDR3aa: CASSFGLRGDTQYF; CDR3nt: TGTGCCAGCAGTTTTGGACTGCGCGGAGATACGCAGTATTTT